Below, 26 T cell receptor beta chains from the same sample are listed, as sequenced in a study of cytomegalovirus exposure and HLA in healthy donors. Amplification used 60 Vbeta primers and 13 Jbeta primers. Using immunoSEQ multiplex PCR, the repertoire was profiled, and TCRdb retains in-frame clones only, with some absent. The data show about 100,000 clones, around four fifths seen once. The sample consisted of PBMCs. The receptors come from a middle-aged man in good health and CMV-seropositive.

About this clone: One end of the junction fails to match germline, which may point to a read error. The V gene is TRBV27, the J gene TRBJ2-7, with TRBD1 matching 8 bases. Germline V gene sequence: CDR1 MNHEY, CDR2 SMNVEV (reference sequence). This CDR3 comprises 13 residues. CDR3 DNA sequence: TGTGTCAGCAGTGGACAGGGACTGGGGGAGCAGTACTTC. It codes for CVSSGQGLGEQYF.

Concerning this clone: Other DNA sequences from this sample encode an identical CDR3 as well. The V gene is TRBV19, the J gene TRBJ1-4; TRBD1 aligns across 7 bases. This CDR3 has 14 residues. Germline values: CDR1 LNHDA, CDR2 SQIVND (reference sequence). V lost 4 bases to trimming and J lost 3 bases; unmatched junction nucleotides: 2. CDR3 in DNA: TGTGCCAGTAGTAAAAGGGGGCCTAATGAAAAACTGTTTTTT. It codes for CASSKRGPNEKLFF.

The V call is TRBV7-9, the J call TRBJ2-5, with 14 bases fitting TRBD2. With 5 bases clipped from V and 0 bases from J, the junction kept 5 bases outside the gene matches. The germline CDR1 and CDR2 sequences are SEHNR and FQNEAQ (reference sequence). The CDR3 runs 17 residues. CDR3 DNA sequence: TGTGCCAGCAGCCACGGGACTAGCGGGGGCCACCAAGAGACCCAGTACTTC. Translation: CASSHGTSGGHQETQYF.

There are a few counts of this clone. V usage is TRBV4-1 and J usage is TRBJ1-1, with D tentatively TRBD1 (5 bases). CDR3 length equals 16 residues. Trimming took off 1 base at V and 3 bases at J, with 15 bases between the two ends. Germline CDR1 is MGHRA and CDR2 is YSYEKL. The DNA for the CDR3 is TGCGCCAGCAGCCAAGTGGGGAGGGGCAGGGACACTGAAGCTTTCTTT. Its protein product is CASSQVGRGRDTEAFF.

This clone came up once. The CDR3: CASSLILREGETQYF. DNA of the CDR3: TGCGCCAGCAGCTTAATTTTGAGGGAGGGCGAGACCCAGTACTTC. The V and J genes are TRBV5-1 and TRBJ2-5; TRBD2 matches 7 bases. CDR3 length equals 15 residues. V was pared by 2 bases and J by 5 bases, with 9 bases of the junction left unmatched. The germline gives CDR1 SGHRS, CDR2 YFSETQ. The variable domain in full, completed from reference TRBV5-1 and TRBJ2-5, reads KAGVTQTPRYLIKTRGQQVTLSCSPISGHRSVSWYQQTPGQGLQFLFEYFSETQRNKGNFPGRFSGRQFSNSRSEMNVSTLELGDSALYLCASSLILREGETQYFGPGTRLLVL.

The chain couples TRBV6-1 to TRBJ2-7; possible D gene TRBD2, 5 bases. V gave up 0 bases and J gave up 9 bases, with 9 bases separating them. The germline V gene encodes CDR1 MNHNS and CDR2 SASEGT. The CDR3 is made up of 12 amino acids. CDR3: CASSEAIGVQYF. CDR3 DNA sequence: TGTGCCAGCAGTGAAGCCATCGGGGTGCAGTACTTC.

The chain links TRBV28 to TRBJ2-7; 14 bases align to TRBD2. The ends lost 6 bases at V and 7 bases at J; junction bases unmatched: 8. The CDR3 totals 15 residues. CDR1 MDHEN and CDR2 SYDVKM come from the germline V gene. The CDR3 nucleotides are TGTGCCAGCAGGCCGGGACTAGCGGGAGTCGGGGAGCAGTACTTC. Encoded protein: CASRPGLAGVGEQYF.

CDR3 bases: TGCGCCAGCAGCGTCCTCACAGATACGCAGTATTTT. Its translation is CASSVLTDTQYF. The gene calls are TRBV5-1 and TRBJ2-3, with D unresolved. This CDR3 spans 12 amino acids. Trimming removed 4 bases from V and 2 bases from J, with 5 bases in between. The germline CDR1 and CDR2 sequences are SGHRS and YFSETQ.

This clone came up a few times. The rearrangement joins TRBV9 to TRBJ1-2, with D unclear. CDR1 and CDR2 from the germline V gene are SGDLS and YYNGEE. This CDR3 has 12 amino acids. Trimming removed 0 bases at V and 11 bases at J, with 11 bases between. The CDR3 DNA sequence: TGTGCCAGCAGCGTAGCAGGCAGAGAGTACACCTTC. The encoded protein is CASSVAGREYTF.

This clone came up a few times. The rearrangement links TRBV6-5 to TRBJ2-1; D is perhaps TRBD2 (5 bases). This CDR3 has 13 amino acids. Germline-derived CDR1 and CDR2 are MNHEY and SVGAGI. Trimming stripped 6 bases from V and 10 bases from J, with 16 bases between. As DNA, the CDR3 is TGTGCCAGCAGCAGACCACGTAGGAGGGAGCAGTTCTTC. Translating gives CASSRPRRREQFF.

The V and J genes are TRBV5-4 and TRBJ2-1; 15 positions agree with TRBD2. In germline, CDR1 is SGHNT, CDR2 YYREEE (reference sequence). The CDR3 loop spans 14 amino acids. V gave up 2 bases and J gave up 11 bases; unmatched junction bases: 2. The CDR3 loop is CASSFGLAGGKQFF. The CDR3 DNA reads TGTGCCAGCAGCTTCGGACTAGCGGGAGGGAAGCAGTTCTTC.

The rearrangement uses TRBV5-1 and TRBJ2-1; 9 bases are shared with TRBD1. The J segment lost 8 bases and the V segment lost 2 bases, leaving 8 bases of the junction unmatched. Germline CDR1 and CDR2: SGHRS and YFSETQ. The CDR3 runs to 15 residues. The CDR3 sequence: CASSFNRGRVDEQFF. As DNA, the CDR3 is TGCGCCAGCAGCTTTAACAGGGGGCGTGTTGATGAGCAGTTCTTC.

The rearrangement links TRBV27 to TRBJ2-1; D is possibly TRBD1 (6 bases). Germline V gene sequence: CDR1 MNHEY, CDR2 SMNVEV (reference sequence). V shed 6 bases and J shed 8 bases, with 14 bases lying between them. The CDR3 extends over 13 amino acids. The CDR3 protein is CASSLQGYDEQFF. For the CDR3, the DNA is TGTGCCAGCAGCCTCCAGGGGTACGATGAGCAGTTCTTC.

This clone showed up just a few times. The chain carries TRBV5-6 and TRBJ2-1; 10 bases match TRBD2. Germline V gene sequence: CDR1 SGHDT, CDR2 YYEEEE. Trimming at V came to 0 bases and at J to 8 bases, leaving 5 bases not matched to a gene. The CDR3 has 15 amino acids. CDR3: CASSLGTSGNDEQFF. As DNA, the CDR3 is TGTGCCAGCAGCTTGGGTACTAGCGGGAACGATGAGCAGTTCTTC.

V gene TRBV5-1 combines with J gene TRBJ2-7; TRBD2 matches 9 bases. This CDR3 spans 15 amino acids. Unmatched junction bases numbered 11, after V lost 4 bases and J lost 6 bases. CDR1 and CDR2 from the germline V gene are SGHRS and YFSETQ. The CDR3 bases are TGCGCCAGCAGCGCTAGCGGGATCCAACGAGGCGAGCAGTACTTC. Its translation is CASSASGIQRGEQYF.

The chain joins TRBV4-1 to TRBJ1-6, with TRBD1 identical over 9 bases. Germline CDR1 reads MGHRA; CDR2 reads YSYEKL. The CDR3 runs 17 residues. V was pared by 1 base and J by 6 bases, with 7 bases of the junction left unmatched. The CDR3 bases are TGCGCCAGCAGCCAAGGTCCGGGACAGGGAGCTAATTCACCCCTCCACTTT. Translation gives CASSQGPGQGANSPLHF.

The genes are TRBV5-1 and TRBJ2-1, with 11 bases fitting TRBD2. Germline V gene sequence: CDR1 SGHRS, CDR2 YFSETQ. The CDR3 length is 18 residues. V was pared by 0 bases and J by 3 bases, with 8 bases of the junction left unmatched. The CDR3 protein is CASSLVSGGAGYYNEQFF. In nucleotides, the CDR3 is TGCGCCAGCAGCTTGGTTAGCGGGGGGGCTGGTTACTACAATGAGCAGTTCTTC.

This rearrangement joins TRBV18 to TRBJ1-3, with TRBD1 as a possible D gene (5 bases). V dropped 3 bases and J dropped 2 bases, with 14 bases sitting between them. Germline CDR1 KGHSH, CDR2 LQKENI. CDR3 length equals 16 residues. CDR3 sequence: CASSPNAGNAGNTIYF. CDR3 in DNA: TGTGCCAGCTCACCGAACGCAGGGAACGCTGGAAACACCATATATTTT.

In DNA form, the CDR3 reads TGTGCCAGCAGTTCCTCCGACAGAGCCTACGAGCAGTACTTC. Translating it yields CASSSSDRAYEQYF. The chain employs TRBV28 and TRBJ2-7; D might be TRBD1 (5 bases). Trimming cost V 4 bases and J 2 bases, with 12 bases left between them. Germline CDR1 is MDHEN and CDR2 is SYDVKM. The CDR3 is made up of 14 amino acids.

The genes are TRBV5-4 and TRBJ1-4, with 8 bases matching TRBD1. Unmatched junction bases numbered 10, after V lost 4 bases and J lost 8 bases. This CDR3 has 15 amino acids. Per germline, CDR1 SGHNT and CDR2 YYREEE (reference sequence). The CDR3 nucleotides are TGTGCCAGCAGCCGTCGTGAGACAGGGGAGGAAAAACTGTTTTTT. This encodes CASSRRETGEEKLFF.

This chain connects TRBV5-8 to TRBJ1-3; D ambiguous. This CDR3 contains 16 residues. The V and J ends lost 1 base and 3 bases respectively, with 14 bases between them. The germline CDR1 and CDR2 sequences are SGHTS and YDEGEE. The CDR3 spells CASSLFGIGIGNTIYF. The CDR3 bases are TGTGCCAGCAGCTTGTTTGGAATCGGGATTGGAAACACCATATATTTT.

The rearrangement joins TRBV27 to TRBJ2-3, with TRBD2 identical over 12 bases. The CDR3 consists of 15 residues. The germline V gene has CDR1 MNHEY and CDR2 SMNVEV (reference sequence). The J segment lost 4 bases and the V segment lost 5 bases, leaving 4 bases of the junction unmatched. The DNA of the CDR3 is TGTGCCAGCAGTAGGACTAGCGGGGAATCAGATACGCAGTATTTT. This gives the protein CASSRTSGESDTQYF.

The chain is built from TRBV5-1 and TRBJ2-5; the match to TRBD2 covers 8 bases. The V gene's germline CDR1 is SGHRS and CDR2 YFSETQ. The junction had 3 bases not matched to a gene; V was cut back by 4 bases and J by 1 base. The CDR3 covers 14 residues. Here the CDR3 DNA reads TGCGCCAGCAGCGATGGGACTAGCCAAGAGACCCAGTACTTC. Amino acids: CASSDGTSQETQYF.

About this clone: The junction differs from germline at one of its ends, possibly a read error. The chain has TRBV7-9 and TRBJ1-1, with 9 bases lining up with TRBD1. Germline V gives CDR1 SEHNR, CDR2 FQNEAQ (reference sequence). The CDR3 consists of 15 residues. The CDR3 spells CSSSLDRGGNTEAFF. DNA of the CDR3: TGTTCCAGCAGCTTAGACAGGGGGGGGAACACTGAAGCTTTCTTT.

The genes are TRBV6-1 and TRBJ1-1; TRBD1 matches 8 bases. The V segment lost 6 bases and the J segment 5 bases; nucleotides outside the gene matches: 8. Germline CDR1 and CDR2: MNHNS and SASEGT. This CDR3 contains 14 residues. CDR3 region: CASSVDRVGTEAFF. CDR3 DNA sequence: TGTGCCAGCAGCGTGGACAGGGTAGGGACTGAAGCTTTCTTT.

This chain uses TRBV28 with TRBJ2-3; 7 bases align to TRBD2. The CDR3 spans 17 residues. J lost 1 base, V lost 5 bases, and 12 bases had no gene match. Germline V gene lookup returns CDR1 MDHEN and CDR2 SYDVKM. CDR3 nucleotides: TGTGCCAGCAGTGAGAGCGGGGTGCAACGAGGCACAGATACGCAGTATTTT. It translates to CASSESGVQRGTDTQYF.